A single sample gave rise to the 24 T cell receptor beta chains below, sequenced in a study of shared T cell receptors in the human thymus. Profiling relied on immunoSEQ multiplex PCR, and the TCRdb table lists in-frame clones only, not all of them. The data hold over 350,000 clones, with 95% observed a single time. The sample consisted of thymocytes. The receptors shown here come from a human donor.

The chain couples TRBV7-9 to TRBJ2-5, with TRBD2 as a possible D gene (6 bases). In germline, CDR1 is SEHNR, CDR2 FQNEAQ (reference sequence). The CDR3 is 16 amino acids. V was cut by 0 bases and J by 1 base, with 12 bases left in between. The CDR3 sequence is CASSLAPGLIQETQYF. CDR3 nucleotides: TGTGCCAGCAGCTTAGCGCCGGGACTCATCCAAGAGACCCAGTACTTC.

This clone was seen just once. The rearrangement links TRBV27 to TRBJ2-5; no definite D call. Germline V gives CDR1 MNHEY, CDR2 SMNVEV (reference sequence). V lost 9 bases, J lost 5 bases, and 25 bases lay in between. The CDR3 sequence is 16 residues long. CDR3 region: CASLKGGGQTGETQYF. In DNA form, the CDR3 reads TGTGCCAGTCTAAAGGGCGGTGGGCAGACCGGGGAGACCCAGTACTTC.

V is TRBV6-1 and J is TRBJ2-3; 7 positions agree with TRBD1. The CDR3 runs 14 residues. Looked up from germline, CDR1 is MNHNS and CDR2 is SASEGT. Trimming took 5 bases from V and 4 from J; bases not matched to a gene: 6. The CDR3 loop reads CASSTQTGSDTQYF. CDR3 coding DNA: TGTGCCAGCAGTACTCAGACAGGGTCAGATACGCAGTATTTT.

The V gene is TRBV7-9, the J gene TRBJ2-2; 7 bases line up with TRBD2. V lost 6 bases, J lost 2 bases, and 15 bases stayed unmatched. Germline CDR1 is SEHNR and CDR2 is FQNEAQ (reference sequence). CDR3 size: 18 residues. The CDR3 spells CASSSDLAAGDNTGELFF. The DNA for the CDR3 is TGTGCCAGCAGTTCTGATCTAGCTGCGGGAGATAACACCGGGGAGCTGTTTTTT.

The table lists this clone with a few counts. CDR3 protein: CASSNNQPQHF. The DNA of the CDR3 is TGTGCCAGCAGTAACAATCAGCCCCAGCATTTT. The chain is built from TRBV28 and TRBJ1-5; the D is unclear. V dropped 5 bases and J dropped 3 bases, with 2 bases sitting between them. Germline lookup yields CDR1 MDHEN and CDR2 SYDVKM. CDR3 length: 11 residues.

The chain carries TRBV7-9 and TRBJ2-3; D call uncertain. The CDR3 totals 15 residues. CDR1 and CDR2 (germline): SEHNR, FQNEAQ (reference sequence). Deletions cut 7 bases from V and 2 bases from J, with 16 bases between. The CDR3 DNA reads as TGTGCCAGCAACCCGAAGGACCAACCCACAGATACGCAGTATTTT. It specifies CASNPKDQPTDTQYF.

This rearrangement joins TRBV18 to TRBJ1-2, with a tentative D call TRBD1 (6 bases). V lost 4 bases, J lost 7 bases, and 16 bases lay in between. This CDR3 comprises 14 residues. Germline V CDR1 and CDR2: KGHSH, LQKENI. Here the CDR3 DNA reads TGTGCCAGCTCACAAACCTGGGGGCAGGGTGGCTACACCTTC. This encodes CASSQTWGQGGYTF.

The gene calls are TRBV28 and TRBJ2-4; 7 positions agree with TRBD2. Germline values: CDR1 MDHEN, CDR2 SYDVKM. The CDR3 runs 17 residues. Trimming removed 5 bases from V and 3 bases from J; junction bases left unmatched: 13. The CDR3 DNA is TGTGCCAGCAGTCTACTGACTAGCAACTTTGGCAAAAACATTCAGTACTTC. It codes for CASSLLTSNFGKNIQYF.

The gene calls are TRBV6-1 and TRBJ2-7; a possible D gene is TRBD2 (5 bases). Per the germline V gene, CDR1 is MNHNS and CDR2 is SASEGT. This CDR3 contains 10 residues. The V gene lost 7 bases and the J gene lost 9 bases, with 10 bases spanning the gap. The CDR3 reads CASKGSGQYF. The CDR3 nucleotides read TGTGCCAGCAAAGGCAGCGGGCAGTACTTC.

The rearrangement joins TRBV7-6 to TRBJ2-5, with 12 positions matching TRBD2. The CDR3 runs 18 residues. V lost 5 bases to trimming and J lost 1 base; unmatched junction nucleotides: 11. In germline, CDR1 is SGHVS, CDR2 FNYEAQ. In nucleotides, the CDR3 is TGTGCCAGCAGCCTAAACCCAACTAGCGGGAGGCCCCAAGAGACCCAGTACTTC. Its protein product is CASSLNPTSGRPQETQYF.

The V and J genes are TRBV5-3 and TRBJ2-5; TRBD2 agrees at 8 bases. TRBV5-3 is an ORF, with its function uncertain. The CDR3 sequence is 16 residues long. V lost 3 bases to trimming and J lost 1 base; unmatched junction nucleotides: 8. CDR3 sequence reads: CARSYLGGEPQETQYF. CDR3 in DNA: TGTGCCAGAAGCTACCTCGGGGGGGAACCCCAAGAGACCCAGTACTTC.

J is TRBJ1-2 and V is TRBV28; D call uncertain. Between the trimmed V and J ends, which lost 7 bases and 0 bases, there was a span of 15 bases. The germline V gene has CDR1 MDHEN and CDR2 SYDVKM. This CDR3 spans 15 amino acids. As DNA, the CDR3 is TGTGCCAGCACTCTAGGCAACATAGCTAACTATGGCTACACCTTC. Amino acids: CASTLGNIANYGYTF.

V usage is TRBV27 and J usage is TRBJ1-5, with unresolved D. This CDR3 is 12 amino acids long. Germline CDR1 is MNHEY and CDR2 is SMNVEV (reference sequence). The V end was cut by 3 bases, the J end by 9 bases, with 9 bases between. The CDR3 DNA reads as TGTGCCAGCAGTTTGCCCGGCATGCCCCAGCATTTT. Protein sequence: CASSLPGMPQHF.

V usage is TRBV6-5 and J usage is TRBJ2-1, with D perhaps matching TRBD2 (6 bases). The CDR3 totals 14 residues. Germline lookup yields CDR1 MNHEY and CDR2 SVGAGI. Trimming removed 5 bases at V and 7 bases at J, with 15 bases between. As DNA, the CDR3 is TGTGCCAGCAGTGGGGTAGCGGAGCCAAATGAGCAGTTCTTC. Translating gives CASSGVAEPNEQFF.

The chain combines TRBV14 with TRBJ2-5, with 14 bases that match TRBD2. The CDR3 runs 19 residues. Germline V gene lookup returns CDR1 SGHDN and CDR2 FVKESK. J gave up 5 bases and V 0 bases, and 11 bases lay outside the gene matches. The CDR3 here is CASSQDHKGTSGSLETQYF. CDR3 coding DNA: TGTGCCAGCAGCCAAGATCACAAGGGGACTAGCGGGAGTCTGGAGACCCAGTACTTC.

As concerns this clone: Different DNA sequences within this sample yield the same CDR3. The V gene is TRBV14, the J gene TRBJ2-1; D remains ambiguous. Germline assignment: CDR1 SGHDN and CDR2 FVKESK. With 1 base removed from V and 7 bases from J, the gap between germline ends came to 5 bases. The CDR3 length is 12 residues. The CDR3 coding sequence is TGTGCCAGCAGCCAAGGGGGTAATGAGCAGTTCTTC. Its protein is CASSQGGNEQFF.

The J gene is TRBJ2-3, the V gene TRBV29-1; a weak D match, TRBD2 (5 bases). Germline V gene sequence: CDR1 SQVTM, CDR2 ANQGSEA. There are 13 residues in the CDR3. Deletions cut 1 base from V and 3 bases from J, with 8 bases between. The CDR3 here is CSVEGRTTDTQYF. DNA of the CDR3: TGCAGCGTTGAAGGGAGGACTACAGATACGCAGTATTTT.

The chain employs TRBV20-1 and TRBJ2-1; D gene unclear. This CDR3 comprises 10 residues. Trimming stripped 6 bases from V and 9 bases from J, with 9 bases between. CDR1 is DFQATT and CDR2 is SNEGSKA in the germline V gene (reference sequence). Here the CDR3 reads CSAVDSEQFF. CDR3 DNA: TGCAGTGCGGTAGATAGTGAGCAGTTCTTC.

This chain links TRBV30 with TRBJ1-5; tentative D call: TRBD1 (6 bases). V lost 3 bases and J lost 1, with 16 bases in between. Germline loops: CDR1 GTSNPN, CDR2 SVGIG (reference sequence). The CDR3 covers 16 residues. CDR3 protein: CAWSLYTGNSNQPQHF. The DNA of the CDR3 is TGTGCCTGGAGCCTCTACACAGGGAACAGCAATCAGCCCCAGCATTTT.

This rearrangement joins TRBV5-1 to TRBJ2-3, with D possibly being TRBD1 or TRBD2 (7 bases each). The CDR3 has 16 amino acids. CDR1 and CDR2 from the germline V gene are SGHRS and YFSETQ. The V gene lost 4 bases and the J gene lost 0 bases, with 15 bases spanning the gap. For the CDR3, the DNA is TGCGCCAGCAGCACCCCAGGGGGGGGGAGCACAGATACGCAGTATTTT. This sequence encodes CASSTPGGGSTDTQYF.

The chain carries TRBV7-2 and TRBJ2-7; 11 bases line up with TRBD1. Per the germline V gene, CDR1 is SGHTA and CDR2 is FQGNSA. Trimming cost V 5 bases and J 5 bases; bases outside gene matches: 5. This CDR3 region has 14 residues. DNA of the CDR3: TGTGCCAGCAGCCAGGACAGGGGGCACGACGAGCAGTACTTC. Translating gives CASSQDRGHDEQYF.

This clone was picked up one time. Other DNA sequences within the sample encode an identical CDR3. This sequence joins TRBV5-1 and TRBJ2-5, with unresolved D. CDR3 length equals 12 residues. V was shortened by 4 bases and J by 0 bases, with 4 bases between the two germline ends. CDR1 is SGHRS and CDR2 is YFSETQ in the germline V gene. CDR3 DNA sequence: TGCGCCAGCAGCCTGTACCAAGAGACCCAGTACTTC. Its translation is CASSLYQETQYF.

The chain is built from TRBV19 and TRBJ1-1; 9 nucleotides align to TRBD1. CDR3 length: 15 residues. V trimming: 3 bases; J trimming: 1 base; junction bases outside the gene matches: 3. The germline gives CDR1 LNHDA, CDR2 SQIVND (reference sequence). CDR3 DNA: TGTGCCAGTAGTATTCGGACAGGGGCGAACACTGAAGCTTTCTTT. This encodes CASSIRTGANTEAFF. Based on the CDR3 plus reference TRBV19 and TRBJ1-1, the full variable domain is DGGITQSPKYLFRKEGQNVTLSCEQNLNHDAMYWYRQDPGQGLRLIYYSQIVNDFQKGDIAEGYSVSREKKESFPLTVTSAQKNPTAFYLCASSIRTGANTEAFFGQGTRLTVV.

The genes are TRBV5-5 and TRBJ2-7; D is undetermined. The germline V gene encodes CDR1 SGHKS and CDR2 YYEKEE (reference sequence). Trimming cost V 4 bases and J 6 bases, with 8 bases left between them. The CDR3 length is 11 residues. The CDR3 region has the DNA TGTGCCAGCAGCCCGGCCAGCGAGCAGTACTTC. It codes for CASSPASEQYF.